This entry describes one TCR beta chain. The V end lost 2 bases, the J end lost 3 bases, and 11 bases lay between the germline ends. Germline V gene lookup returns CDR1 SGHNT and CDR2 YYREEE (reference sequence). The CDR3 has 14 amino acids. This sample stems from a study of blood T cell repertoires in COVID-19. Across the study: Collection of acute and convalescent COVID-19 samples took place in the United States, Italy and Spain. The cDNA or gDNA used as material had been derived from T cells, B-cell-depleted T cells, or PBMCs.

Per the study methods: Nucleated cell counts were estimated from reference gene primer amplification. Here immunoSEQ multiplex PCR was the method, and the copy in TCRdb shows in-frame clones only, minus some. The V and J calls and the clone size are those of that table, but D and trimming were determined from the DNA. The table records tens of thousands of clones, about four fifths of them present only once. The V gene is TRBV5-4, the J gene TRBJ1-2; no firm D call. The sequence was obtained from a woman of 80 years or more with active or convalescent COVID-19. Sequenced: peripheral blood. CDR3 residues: CASSFVGTDYGYTF. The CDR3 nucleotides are TGTGCCAGCAGCTTCGTGGGTACAGACTATGGCTACACCTTC.